The 30 T cell receptor beta chains given below trace back to one sample, sequenced in a study of blood T cell repertoires in COVID-19 (TCRdb year 2020). Libraries were constructed by the immunoSEQ multiplex PCR assay. Here the immuneACCESS table is served through TCRdb, limited to in-frame sequences with V and J called. Missing clones are a known gap in these copies; in checked studies unresolved V genes cover under half, and the rest lacks a known reason. Counted in this sample were around 260,000 clones; about 85% of them appeared once. Together, the top ten hold 0.75% to 0.95% of the sample. The sample consisted of peripheral blood. Receptors were obtained from a human donor with COVID-19, enrolled during active disease. The donor label of this sample is uncertain.

The V and J genes are TRBV10-3 and TRBJ2-7; 9 nucleotides agree with TRBD2. The length of the CDR3 is 16 residues. Trimming cost V 6 bases and J 3 bases; bases outside gene matches: 12. Looked up from germline, CDR1 is ENHRY and CDR2 is SYGVKD. CDR3 protein: CAIRTSSSGDRYEQYF. CDR3 DNA: TGTGCCATCAGAACATCTTCTAGCGGGGACCGCTACGAGCAGTACTTC.

The CDR3 loop reads CASSVVEGALGEQFF. The CDR3 DNA follows: TGTGCCAGCAGCGTAGTTGAGGGGGCCCTTGGTGAGCAGTTCTTC. The chain uses TRBV9 and TRBJ2-1, with 7 bases lining up with TRBD1. This CDR3 is 15 amino acids long. Germline CDR1 is SGDLS and CDR2 is YYNGEE. V lost 0 bases and J lost 9; bases outside the gene matches: 9.

The chain employs TRBV21-1 and TRBJ2-1; whether TRBD2, the table's D call, matches the DNA was not checked. TRBV21-1 is a documented pseudogene. The CDR3 sequence is 16 residues long. For the CDR3, the DNA is TGTGCCAGCAGCATTGCCCCCGGGAGCCAGCATGATGAGCAGTTCTTC. It translates to CASSIAPGSQHDEQFF.

The gene calls are TRBV7-2 and TRBJ1-4; possibly TRBD1 for D (5 bases). The CDR3 sequence is 14 residues long. The ends were cut back, 5 bases at V and 14 bases at J, with 21 bases in the middle. Germline-derived CDR1 and CDR2 are SGHTA and FQGNSA. This CDR3 reads CASSPTGGAGSLFF. The CDR3 DNA follows: TGTGCCAGCAGCCCTACTGGAGGGGCCGGATCGCTGTTTTTT.

The CDR3: CASGQSSYNSPLHF. The CDR3 nucleotides read TGTGCCAGCGGGCAGAGCTCCTATAATTCACCCCTCCACTTT. This chain links TRBV28 with TRBJ1-6; the D is unclear. V was trimmed by 8 bases and J by 0 bases, leaving 8 bases between them. Per the germline V gene, CDR1 is MDHEN and CDR2 is SYDVKM. The CDR3 totals 14 residues.

This clone was recorded a few times. CDR3 DNA sequence: TGTGCCATCATGCGGGGACAGGGGACCTATGGCTACACCTTC. Translating gives CAIMRGQGTYGYTF. This chain connects TRBV10-3 to TRBJ1-2, with 10 bases identical to TRBD1. CDR1 and CDR2 from the germline V gene are ENHRY and SYGVKD. There are 14 residues in the CDR3. With V trimmed by 7 bases and J by 4 bases, 6 bases remained unmatched.

This chain uses TRBV6-4 with TRBJ2-1; 9 bases line up with TRBD2. CDR1 MRHNA and CDR2 SNTAGT come from the germline V gene. V shed 4 bases, J shed 0 bases, and the junction held 1 base outside the gene matches. The CDR3 is 15 amino acids. For the CDR3, the DNA is TGTGCCAGCAGTGCACTAGCGGGCTCCTACAATGAGCAGTTCTTC. Protein: CASSALAGSYNEQFF.

The CDR3 DNA reads TGTGCCAGCAGTACAGACAGGGGCTACGAGCAGTACTTC. It is translated as CASSTDRGYEQYF. This chain connects TRBV6-6 to TRBJ2-7; 8 nucleotides align to TRBD1. CDR1 is MNHNY and CDR2 is SVGAGI in the germline V gene (reference sequence). The CDR3 covers 13 residues. The V segment lost 5 bases and the J segment 3 bases; nucleotides outside the gene matches: 3.

The chain links TRBV6-2 or TRBV6-3 to TRBJ1-5; 8 positions match TRBD1. Germline CDR1 and CDR2: MNHEY and SVGEGT. With 0 bases clipped from V and 6 bases from J, the junction kept 4 bases outside the gene matches. The CDR3 has 15 amino acids. The CDR3 DNA sequence: TGTGCCAGCAGTTACTCGACAGGGGTTGGTCAGCCCCAGCATTTT. Its protein product is CASSYSTGVGQPQHF.

The chain joins TRBV7-9 to TRBJ1-2, with D unresolved. CDR1 SEHNR and CDR2 FQNEAQ come from the germline V gene (reference sequence). Trimming cost V 7 bases and J 7 bases, with 22 bases left between them. This CDR3 has 15 amino acids. The CDR3 sequence is CASIAAAAAGSGYTF. The CDR3 nucleotides read TGTGCCAGCATCGCGGCAGCCGCCGCGGGTAGTGGCTACACCTTC.

The V call is TRBV5-1, the J call TRBJ2-7; 7 nucleotides line up with TRBD2. The CDR3 consists of 13 residues. Germline lookup yields CDR1 SGHRS and CDR2 YFSETQ. V lost 4 bases to trimming and J lost 3 bases; unmatched junction nucleotides: 4. CDR3 sequence: CASSGGVNYEQYF. DNA for the CDR3: TGCGCCAGCAGCGGGGGGGTAAACTACGAGCAGTACTTC.

The chain carries TRBV9 and TRBJ2-5; no reliable D call. This CDR3 is built from 15 residues. V was shortened by 0 bases and J by 4 bases, with 13 bases between the two germline ends. CDR1 and CDR2 from the germline V gene are SGDLS and YYNGEE. For the CDR3, the DNA is TGTGCCAGCAGCGTAGGGGTGGGTACGGGAGAGACCCAGTACTTC. Translation: CASSVGVGTGETQYF.

This sequence joins TRBV10-2 and TRBJ1-4, with TRBD1 as a possible D gene (6 bases). V shed 9 bases and J shed 5 bases, with 13 bases lying between them. This CDR3 is built from 13 residues. Germline CDR1 is WSHSY and CDR2 is SAAADI. The CDR3 region has the DNA TGCGCCAGTCGACAGGCGAGGAATGAAAAACTGTTTTTT. It specifies CASRQARNEKLFF.

The chain joins TRBV27 to TRBJ1-4; TRBD1 might be the D (5 bases). V was clipped by 2 bases and J by 6 bases, with 10 bases between them. CDR1 is MNHEY and CDR2 is SMNVEV in the germline V gene (reference sequence). The CDR3 totals 14 residues. DNA for the CDR3: TGTGCCAGCAGTTTAAGGGGTGGTTATGAAAAACTGTTTTTT. Protein sequence: CASSLRGGYEKLFF.

J is TRBJ1-5 and V is TRBV19; 7 nucleotides align to TRBD1. This CDR3 is 14 amino acids long. Unmatched junction bases numbered 3, after V lost 7 bases and J lost 0 bases. From germline, CDR1 is LNHDA and CDR2 SQIVND (reference sequence). CDR3 bases: TGTGCCAGTATGGGACAGCATAGCAATCAGCCCCAGCATTTT. It translates to CASMGQHSNQPQHF. Full variable domain (remainder filled in from reference TRBV19 and TRBJ1-5): DGGITQSPKYLFRKEGQNVTLSCEQNLNHDAMYWYRQDPGQGLRLIYYSQIVNDFQKGDIAEGYSVSREKKESFPLTVTSAQKNPTAFYLCASMGQHSNQPQHFGDGTRLSIL.

The chain couples TRBV6-5 to TRBJ1-1; 8 bases are shared with TRBD1. This CDR3 is 14 amino acids long. Germline assignment: CDR1 MNHEY and CDR2 SVGAGI. V trimming: 5 bases; J trimming: 5 bases; junction bases outside the gene matches: 7. CDR3 region: CASSTGQVETEAFF. The CDR3 nucleotides are TGTGCCAGCAGTACGGGACAGGTAGAAACTGAAGCTTTCTTT.

The rearrangement uses TRBV5-6 and TRBJ2-5; 7 positions match TRBD1. The CDR3 extends over 15 amino acids. Per germline, CDR1 SGHDT and CDR2 YYEEEE. V was clipped by 4 bases and J by 2 bases; unmatched bases: 8. The CDR3 bases are TGTGCCAGCAGCGGCATACAGGGGCCTCAAGAGACCCAGTACTTC. It encodes CASSGIQGPQETQYF.

V usage is TRBV20-1 and J usage is TRBJ1-2; D may be TRBD1 (6 bases). V lost 2 bases, J lost 8 bases, and 9 bases lay in between. Germline lookup yields CDR1 DFQATT and CDR2 SNEGSKA (reference sequence). This CDR3 has 11 amino acids. CDR3 sequence: CSARNREGYTF. The CDR3 bases are TGCAGTGCTAGAAACAGGGAGGGCTACACCTTC.

The J gene is TRBJ1-3, the V gene TRBV6-5; no firm D call. V lost 7 bases, J lost 4 bases, and 14 bases lay in between. Germline CDR1 reads MNHEY; CDR2 reads SVGAGI. The CDR3 totals 14 residues. The CDR3 loop is CASKVGSTGNTIYF. CDR3 DNA: TGTGCCAGCAAGGTGGGGAGTACAGGAAACACCATATATTTT.

This clone was counted a few times. This chain joins TRBV9 and TRBJ2-2; D remains unclear. Germline lookup yields CDR1 SGDLS and CDR2 YYNGEE. Trimming pared 4 bases from V and 3 bases from J, leaving 7 bases between. The CDR3 sequence is 13 residues long. This CDR3 reads CASSFRYTGELFF. Here the CDR3 DNA reads TGTGCCAGCAGCTTCAGGTACACCGGGGAGCTGTTTTTT. The entire variable domain, with the rest obtained from reference TRBV9 and TRBJ2-2, is as follows: DSGVTQTPKHLITATGQRVTLRCSPRSGDLSVYWYQQSLDQGLQFLIQYYNGEERAKGNILERFSAQQFPDLHSELNLSSLELGDSALYFCASSFRYTGELFFGEGSRLTVL.

This CDR3 reads CASSLRALAGGYEQYF. DNA of the CDR3: TGTGCCAGCAGCTTAAGGGCCCTAGCGGGAGGCTACGAGCAGTACTTC. This chain connects TRBV7-6 to TRBJ2-7, with 11 bases that match TRBD2. Trimming cost V 2 bases and J 3 bases; bases outside gene matches: 6. From germline, CDR1 is SGHVS and CDR2 FNYEAQ. This CDR3 has 16 residues.

The V call is TRBV28, the J call TRBJ1-1, with D unresolved. The CDR3 contains 13 residues. Germline assignment: CDR1 MDHEN and CDR2 SYDVKM. Trimming shortened V by 6 bases and J by 1 base, and 9 bases separated the two germline ends. The CDR3: CASRPQSNTEAFF. The CDR3 DNA reads as TGTGCCAGCAGACCACAATCGAACACTGAAGCTTTCTTT.

This chain uses TRBV18 with TRBJ2-7; D may be TRBD1 (5 bases). The germline V gene has CDR1 KGHSH and CDR2 LQKENI. The CDR3 contains 17 residues. Between the trimmed V and J ends, which lost 6 bases and 2 bases, there was a span of 23 bases. The chain's CDR3 is CASSYTGPPGPTYEQYF. The CDR3 DNA is TGTGCCAGCTCTTACACAGGACCCCCCGGCCCTACCTACGAGCAGTACTTC.

This rearrangement joins TRBV6-5 to TRBJ1-2; D is uncertain. This CDR3 contains 14 residues. Germline V gives CDR1 MNHEY, CDR2 SVGAGI. Trimming left V 0 bases short and J 4 bases short, with 9 bases between. Here the CDR3 DNA reads TGTGCCAGCAGTTACTCGCCAGGACTCTATGGCTACACCTTC. This gives the protein CASSYSPGLYGYTF.

This chain links TRBV19 with TRBJ1-2; 9 positions agree with TRBD1. This CDR3 is 12 amino acids long. With 9 bases clipped from V and 3 bases from J, the junction kept 2 bases outside the gene matches. Germline V gives CDR1 LNHDA, CDR2 SQIVND (reference sequence). In DNA form, the CDR3 reads TGTGCCAGCGGACAGGGGTACTATGGCTACACCTTC. It yields the protein CASGQGYYGYTF. Filled out from reference TRBV19 and TRBJ1-2, the complete variable domain reads DGGITQSPKYLFRKEGQNVTLSCEQNLNHDAMYWYRQDPGQGLRLIYYSQIVNDFQKGDIAEGYSVSREKKESFPLTVTSAQKNPTAFYLCASGQGYYGYTFGSGTRLTVV.

This clone was seen only once. This chain links TRBV6-5 with TRBJ1-1, with D uncertain. The V gene's germline CDR1 is MNHEY and CDR2 SVGAGI. The CDR3 contains 13 residues. V lost 5 bases and J lost 5, with 12 bases in between. As DNA, the CDR3 is TGTGCCAGCAGTACGACTTCCGGAACTGAAGCTTTCTTT. It specifies CASSTTSGTEAFF.

The chain has TRBV10-3 and TRBJ1-2; 8 bases map to TRBD1. The ends lost 3 bases at V and 3 bases at J; junction bases unmatched: 9. Germline V gene data show CDR1 as ENHRY and CDR2 as SYGVKD. This CDR3 comprises 16 residues. The CDR3 DNA sequence: TGTGCCATCAGTGATCCACTCCGGGGACAGGACTATGGCTACACCTTC. Its protein is CAISDPLRGQDYGYTF.

The chain has TRBV2 and TRBJ2-7; D remains ambiguous. V shed 2 bases and J shed 4 bases, with 12 bases lying between them. The CDR3 consists of 14 residues. The V gene's germline CDR1 is SNHLY and CDR2 FYNNEI. Here the CDR3 reads CASSEYVTTYEQYF. The CDR3 DNA follows: TGTGCCAGCAGTGAATATGTCACCACATACGAGCAGTACTTC.

The J gene is TRBJ1-2, the V gene TRBV7-2; maybe TRBD1 (5 bases). This CDR3 is 14 amino acids long. CDR1 is SGHTA, CDR2 FQGNSA, per germline. V was pared by 3 bases and J by 8 bases, with 16 bases between. This CDR3 reads CASSLGPTEKGYTF. The CDR3 region has the DNA TGTGCCAGCAGCTTGGGGCCCACAGAAAAGGGCTACACCTTC.

V and J are TRBV19 and TRBJ1-5; 8 nucleotides agree with TRBD1. The CDR3 has 15 residues. With V trimmed by 6 bases and J by 5 bases, 9 bases remained unmatched. Germline V gene sequence: CDR1 LNHDA, CDR2 SQIVND (reference sequence). The CDR3: CASRKGQVVDQPQHF. DNA for the CDR3: TGTGCCAGTAGGAAGGGACAGGTAGTCGATCAGCCCCAGCATTTT. Full variable domain (missing parts from reference TRBV19 and TRBJ1-5): DGGITQSPKYLFRKEGQNVTLSCEQNLNHDAMYWYRQDPGQGLRLIYYSQIVNDFQKGDIAEGYSVSREKKESFPLTVTSAQKNPTAFYLCASRKGQVVDQPQHFGDGTRLSIL.